This T cell receptor beta chain was recovered during a study of blood T cell repertoires in COVID-19. Study-wide background: Material from acute and convalescent COVID-19 was sourced from the United States, Italy and Spain.

Seattle patient enrollment occurred during active infection, with longitudinal follow-up thereafter. V was pared by 3 bases and J by 8 bases, with 13 bases between. The CDR3 consists of 13 residues. Germline CDR1 and CDR2: LGHDT and YNNKEL (reference sequence). Here immunoSEQ multiplex PCR was the method, and the copy in TCRdb shows in-frame clones only, minus some. The sample consists of about 180,000 clones, about 81% of them appearing once. This rearrangement joins TRBV3-1 (or the pseudogene TRBV3-2) to TRBJ1-1; D is unclear. The source of this sequence is a woman older than 75 with COVID-19, enrolled during active disease. The sequenced sample consisted of peripheral blood. The CDR3 nucleotides read TGTGCCAGCAGCCAGCGACATATCGGAGAAGCTTTCTTT. This gives the protein CASSQRHIGEAFF.